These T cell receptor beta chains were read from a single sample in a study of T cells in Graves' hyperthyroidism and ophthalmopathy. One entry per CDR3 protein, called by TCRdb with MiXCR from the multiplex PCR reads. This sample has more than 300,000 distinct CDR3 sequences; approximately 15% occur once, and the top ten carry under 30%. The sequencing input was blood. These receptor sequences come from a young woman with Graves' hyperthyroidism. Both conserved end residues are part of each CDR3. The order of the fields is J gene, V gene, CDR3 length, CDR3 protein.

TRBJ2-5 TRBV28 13 CASSKASVETQYF
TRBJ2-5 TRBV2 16 CASIQILLAGGETQYF
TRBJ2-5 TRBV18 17 CASSPRWLAGLIETQYF
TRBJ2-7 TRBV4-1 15 CASSQATGWGYEQYF
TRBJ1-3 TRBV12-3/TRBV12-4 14 CASSLQGGENTIYF
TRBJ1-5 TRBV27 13 CASSKFREKPQHF
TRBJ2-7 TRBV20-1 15 CSANRALVSRNEQYF
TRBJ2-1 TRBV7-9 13 CASSDSWGNEQFF
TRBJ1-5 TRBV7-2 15 CASSYRGGDRQPQHF
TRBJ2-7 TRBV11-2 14 CASSSASGSYEQYF
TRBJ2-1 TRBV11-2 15 CASSLVASGFNEQFF
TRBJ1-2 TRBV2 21 CASSERNGLGLLFLLAGGYTF
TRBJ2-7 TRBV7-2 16 CASSSSVDGSWYEQYF
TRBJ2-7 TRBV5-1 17 CASSRDQLAGSSYEQYF
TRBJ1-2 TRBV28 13 CASSLEAGRGYTF
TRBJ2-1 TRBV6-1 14 CASRGQGIRNEQFF
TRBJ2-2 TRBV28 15 CASSLSGQNTGELFF
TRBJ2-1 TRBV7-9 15 CASSLDDRGLGEQFF
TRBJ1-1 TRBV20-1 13 CSARTGGNTEAFF
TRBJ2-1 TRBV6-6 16 CASSYEAGGPGDEQFF
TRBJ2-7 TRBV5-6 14 CASSRTSATYEQYF
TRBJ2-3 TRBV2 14 CASRVDSHVDTQYF
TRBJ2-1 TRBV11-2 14 CASSKQLDLNEQFF
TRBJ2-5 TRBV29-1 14 CSVLGQGQRETQYF
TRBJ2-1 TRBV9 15 CASSPGIHFTNEQFF
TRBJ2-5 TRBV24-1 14 CATSGGNKEETQYF
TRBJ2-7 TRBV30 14 CAWSQGALPYEQYF
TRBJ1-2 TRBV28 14 CASSRQGWGYGYTF
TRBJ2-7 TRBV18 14 CASSTGTGFDEQYF
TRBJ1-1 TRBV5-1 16 CASSLAGRTMNTEAFF
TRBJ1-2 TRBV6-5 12 CASSYFNYGYTF
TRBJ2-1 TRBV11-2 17 CASGGLKRGVGQLDQFF
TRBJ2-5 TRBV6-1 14 CASMGELAGETQYF
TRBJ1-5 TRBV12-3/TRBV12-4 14 CASSFSGRNQPQHF
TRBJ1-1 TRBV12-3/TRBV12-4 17 CASSFFFLAGGGEGAFF
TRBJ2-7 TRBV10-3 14 CASSGEVNTGEQYF
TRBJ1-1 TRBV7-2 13 CASSADGGSEAFF
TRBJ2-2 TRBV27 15 CASHPGQGVTGELFF
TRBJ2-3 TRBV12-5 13 CASLTSGTDTQYF
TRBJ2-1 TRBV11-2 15 CASSPDRGVYNEQFF
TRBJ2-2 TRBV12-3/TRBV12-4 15 CASSRKTSWGGELFF
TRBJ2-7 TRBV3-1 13 CASSPFYLYEQYF
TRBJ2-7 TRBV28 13 CASSQGTSYEQYF
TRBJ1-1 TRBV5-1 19 CASSLVFRGLRQVNTEAFF
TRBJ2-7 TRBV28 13 CASSITASYEQYF
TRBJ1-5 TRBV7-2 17 CASSTSPGTGNNQPQHF
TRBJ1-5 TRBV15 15 CATSNPGPANQPQHF
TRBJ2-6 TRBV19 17 CASSIALTGTGANVLTF
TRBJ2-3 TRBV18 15 CASSPKGASTDTQYF
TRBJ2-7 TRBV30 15 CAWSVRVGLAFEQYF
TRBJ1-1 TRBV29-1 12 CSGKDSGTEAFF
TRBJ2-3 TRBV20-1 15 CSARPLAGFTDTQYF
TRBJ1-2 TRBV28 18 CASSLWGPQGREGYGYTF
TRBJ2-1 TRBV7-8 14 CASRPRFLGNEQFF
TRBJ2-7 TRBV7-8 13 CASSLVRADEQYF